Sequencing of this T cell receptor beta chain was carried out in a study of blood T cell repertoires in COVID-19 (dated by TCRdb to about 2020). Looking at the study overall: Collaborator samples came from the United States, Italy and Spain and covered acute and convalescent phases of COVID-19. The prospective study material was composed of cDNA or gDNA derived from T cells, B-cell-depleted T cells, or PBMCs. Deeply sampled blood TCRbeta repertoires from subjects exposed to, actively infected with, or recovered from COVID-19 were included in the dataset. The repertoires were released in a freely available public database meant as a resource for research on the immune response to SARS-CoV-2. Samples came from the ongoing ImmuneRACE study (first 160 participants) plus 1,254 subjects from 6 global collaborators. A de-identified subject ID, COVID-19 status, age in years and sex were almost always included in the sample metadata. Where HLA class I and class II types were available, the types were taken from metadata supplied by the sample provider, not from assay-based typing.

Broad study findings and their caveats: The amount of clinical and demographic metadata varied by source and participant and was provided uncurated.

TCRbeta CDR3 regions were amplified from genomic DNA using the immunoSEQ Assay, a bias-controlled multiplex PCR. Regarding the original processing steps: Nucleated cell counts per sample were estimated from amplification of reference gene primers within the assay. To quantify the absolute abundance of each unique TCRbeta CDR3 rearrangement, sequence reads were collapsed and filtered. For each sample, productive Simpson clonality was calculated by taking the square root of Simpson's diversity index across productive rearrangements. Imported from immuneACCESS, the table was reduced by TCRdb to in-frame sequences with V and J called. These copies leave out some clones; in studies compared against another copy, an unresolved V gene accounts for under half, and the cause of the remainder is not known. Clonal size and the V and J genes are those of that table, whereas D and trimming came from the DNA. This sample holds approximately 76,000 clones; 85% to 90% were observed only once. The top ten hold approximately 15% of the sample.

On this clone: Which antigen it targets is not known. Base qualities are not recorded, but no much larger clone differs from it by a single base.

Whole blood was collected in K2EDTA tubes by collaborating institutions according to the institutions' own protocols. For TCRbeta analysis, collaborators shipped samples in one of three forms: frozen whole blood, isolated PBMCs, or DNA extracted from either of those sample types. Trimming takes 5 bases from V and 3 bases from J, and the germline ends sit 14 bases apart. CDR1 and CDR2, looked up from the germline V gene (reference sequence), are LNHDA and SQIVND. Its CDR3 holds 15 amino acids, cysteine through phenylalanine. Only the CDR3 portion is preserved as DNA: 45 bases, with reading frame beginning at the first base.

In this chain, TRBV19 is recombined with TRBJ1-5, and TRBD1 may be the D gene, going by 6 matching bases. This TCR was recovered from an elderly man in a cohort sampled during active COVID-19. The source material was peripheral blood. The CDR3 has the sequence CASSLRGSNNQPQHF. In nucleotide form, the sequence is TGTGCCAGTAGTCTAAGGGGGTCCAACAATCAGCCCCAGCATTTT.